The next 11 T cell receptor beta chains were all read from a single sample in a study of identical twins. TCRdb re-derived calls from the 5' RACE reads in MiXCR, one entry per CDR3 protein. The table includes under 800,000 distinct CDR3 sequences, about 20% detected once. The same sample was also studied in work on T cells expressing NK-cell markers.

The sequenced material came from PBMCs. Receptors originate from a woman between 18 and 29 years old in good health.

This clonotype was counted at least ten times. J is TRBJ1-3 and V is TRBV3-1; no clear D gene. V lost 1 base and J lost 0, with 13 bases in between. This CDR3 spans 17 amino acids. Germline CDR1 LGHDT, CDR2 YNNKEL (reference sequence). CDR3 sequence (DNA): TGTGCCAGCAGCCAAGCAACGGCGGCGAACTCTGGAAACACCATATATTTT. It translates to CASSQATAANSGNTIYF. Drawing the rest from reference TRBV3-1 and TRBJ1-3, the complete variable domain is DTAVSQTPKYLVTQMGNDKSIKCEQNLGHDTMYWYKQDSKKFLKIMFSYNNKELIINETVPNRFSPKSPDKAHLNLHINSLELGDSAVYFCASSQATAANSGNTIYFGEGSWLTVV.

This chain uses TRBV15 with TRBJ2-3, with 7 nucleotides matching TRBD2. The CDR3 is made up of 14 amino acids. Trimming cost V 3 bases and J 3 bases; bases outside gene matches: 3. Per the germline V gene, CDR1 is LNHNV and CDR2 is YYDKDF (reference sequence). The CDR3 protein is CATSRRERTDTQYF. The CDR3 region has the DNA TGTGCCACCAGCAGGCGGGAGCGGACAGATACGCAGTATTTT.

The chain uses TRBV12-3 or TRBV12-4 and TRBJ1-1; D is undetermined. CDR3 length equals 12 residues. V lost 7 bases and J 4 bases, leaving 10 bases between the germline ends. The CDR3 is CASTTKVTEAFF. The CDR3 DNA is TGTGCCAGCACCACTAAGGTCACTGAAGCTTTCTTT.

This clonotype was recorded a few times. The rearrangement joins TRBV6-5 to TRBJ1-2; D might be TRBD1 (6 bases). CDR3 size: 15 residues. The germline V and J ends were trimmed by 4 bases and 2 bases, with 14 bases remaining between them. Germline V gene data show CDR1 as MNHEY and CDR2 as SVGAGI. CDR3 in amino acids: CASSFWGGENYGYTF. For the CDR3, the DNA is TGTGCCAGCAGTTTCTGGGGGGGCGAAAACTATGGCTACACCTTC.

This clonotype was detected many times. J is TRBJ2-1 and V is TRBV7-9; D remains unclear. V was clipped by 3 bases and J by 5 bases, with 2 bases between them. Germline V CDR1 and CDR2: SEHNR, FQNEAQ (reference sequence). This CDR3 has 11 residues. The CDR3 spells CASSFDNEQFF. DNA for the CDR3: TGTGCCAGCAGCTTTGACAATGAGCAGTTCTTC.

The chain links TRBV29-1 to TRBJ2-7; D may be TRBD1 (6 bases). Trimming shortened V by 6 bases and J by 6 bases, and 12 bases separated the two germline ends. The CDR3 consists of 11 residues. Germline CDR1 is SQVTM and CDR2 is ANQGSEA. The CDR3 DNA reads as TGCAGCGTCCTCAGGGGAAGCGAGCAGTACTTC. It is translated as CSVLRGSEQYF.

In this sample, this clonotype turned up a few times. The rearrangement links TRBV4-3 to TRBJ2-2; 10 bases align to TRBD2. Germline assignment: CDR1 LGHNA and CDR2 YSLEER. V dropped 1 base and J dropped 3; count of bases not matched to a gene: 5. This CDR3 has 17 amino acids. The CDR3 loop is CASSQGVSGRDTGELFF. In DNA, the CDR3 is TGCGCCAGCAGCCAAGGGGTCAGCGGGAGGGACACCGGGGAGCTGTTTTTT.

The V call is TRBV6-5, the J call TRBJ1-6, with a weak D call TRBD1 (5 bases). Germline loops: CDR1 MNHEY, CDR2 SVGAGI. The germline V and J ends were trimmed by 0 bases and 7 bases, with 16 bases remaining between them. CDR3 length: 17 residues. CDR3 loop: CASSYSTGDLGNSPLHF. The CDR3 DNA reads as TGTGCCAGCAGTTACTCTACGGGGGATTTGGGCAATTCACCCCTCCACTTT.

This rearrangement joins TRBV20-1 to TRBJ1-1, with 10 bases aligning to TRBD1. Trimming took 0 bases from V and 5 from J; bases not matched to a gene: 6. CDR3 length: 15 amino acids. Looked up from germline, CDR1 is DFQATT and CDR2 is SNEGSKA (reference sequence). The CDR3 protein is CSARDPRTGGTEAFF. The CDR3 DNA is TGCAGTGCTAGAGACCCCCGGACAGGGGGAACTGAAGCTTTCTTT.

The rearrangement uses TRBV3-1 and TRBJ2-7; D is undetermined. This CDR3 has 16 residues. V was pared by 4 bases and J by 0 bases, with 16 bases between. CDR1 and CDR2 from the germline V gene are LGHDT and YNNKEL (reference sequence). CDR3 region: CASSPRTPKPSYEQYF. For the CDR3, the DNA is TGTGCCAGCAGCCCGAGGACCCCCAAGCCCTCCTACGAGCAGTACTTC.

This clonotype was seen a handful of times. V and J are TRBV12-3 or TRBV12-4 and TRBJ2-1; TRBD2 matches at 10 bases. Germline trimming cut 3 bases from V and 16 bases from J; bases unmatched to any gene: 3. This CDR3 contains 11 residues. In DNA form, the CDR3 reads TGTGCCAGCAGTTTGGGGACTAGCGTTTTCTTC. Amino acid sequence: CASSLGTSVFF.